This is a list of T cell receptor beta chains from one sample in a study of T cells in Graves' hyperthyroidism and ophthalmopathy. MiXCR, applied by TCRdb to the multiplex PCR reads, yields one record per CDR3 protein. This sample has 400,000 to 500,000 distinct CDR3 sequences, with about an eighth found just once. Sequencing was performed on blood. These receptors all stem from a woman aged 18-29 years with Graves' hyperthyroidism. Both conserved end residues are part of each CDR3. D genes are given only for firm matches. Size is omitted from some rows. Given values are once, few, many or a class for expanded clones.

abundance: many; d_gene: TRBD2; v_gene: TRBV20-1; j_gene: TRBJ2-1; CDR3nt: TGCAGTGCTCCGCCACTAGCGGGAGGGCGGGGCGAGCAGTTCTTC; CDR3aa: CSAPPLAGGRGEQFF
abundance: NA; d_gene: TRBD1; v_gene: TRBV20-1; j_gene: TRBJ1-5; CDR3nt: TGCAGTGCTTATAAAAGCGGGACAGGGGGCGGACAGCCCCAGCATTTT; CDR3aa: CSAYKSGTGGGQPQHF
abundance: NA; d_gene: TRBD2; v_gene: TRBV11-1; j_gene: TRBJ2-3; CDR3nt: TGTGCCAGCAGCCGCGGACTAGCGGGACGGGGGGGAGATACGCAGTATTTT; CDR3aa: CASSRGLAGRGGDTQYF
abundance: many; d_gene: NA; v_gene: TRBV20-1; j_gene: TRBJ2-7; CDR3nt: TGCAGTGAGCGACACTACGAGCAGTACTTC; CDR3aa: CSERHYEQYF
abundance: few; d_gene: NA; v_gene: TRBV12-5; j_gene: TRBJ1-5; CDR3nt: TGTGCTAGTGGTTTGCTTGGGGAGGAGAAGTATAGCAATCAGCCCCAGCATTTT; CDR3aa: CASGLLGEEKYSNQPQHF
abundance: NA; d_gene: NA; v_gene: TRBV6-1; j_gene: TRBJ2-2; CDR3nt: TGTGCCACCCGTACCGGGGAGCTGTTTTTT; CDR3aa: CATRTGELFF
abundance: many; d_gene: TRBD2; v_gene: TRBV7-9; j_gene: TRBJ2-1; CDR3nt: TGTGCCAGCAGCCCTAGGACTAGCGGCCTATACAATGAGCAGTTCTTC; CDR3aa: CASSPRTSGLYNEQFF
abundance: many; d_gene: NA; v_gene: TRBV20-1; j_gene: TRBJ2-7; CDR3nt: TGCAGTGCTCCAGACAGGACCGAGCAGTACTTC; CDR3aa: CSAPDRTEQYF
abundance: NA; d_gene: NA; v_gene: TRBV5-1; j_gene: TRBJ2-1; CDR3nt: TGCGCCAGCAGCTTGGGGGTTACCAATGAGCAGTTCTTC; CDR3aa: CASSLGVTNEQFF
abundance: NA; d_gene: NA; v_gene: TRBV5-1; j_gene: TRBJ2-2; CDR3nt: TGCGCCAGCAGCTTGGGGGGTTTGTCCACCGGGGAGCTGTTTTTT; CDR3aa: CASSLGGLSTGELFF